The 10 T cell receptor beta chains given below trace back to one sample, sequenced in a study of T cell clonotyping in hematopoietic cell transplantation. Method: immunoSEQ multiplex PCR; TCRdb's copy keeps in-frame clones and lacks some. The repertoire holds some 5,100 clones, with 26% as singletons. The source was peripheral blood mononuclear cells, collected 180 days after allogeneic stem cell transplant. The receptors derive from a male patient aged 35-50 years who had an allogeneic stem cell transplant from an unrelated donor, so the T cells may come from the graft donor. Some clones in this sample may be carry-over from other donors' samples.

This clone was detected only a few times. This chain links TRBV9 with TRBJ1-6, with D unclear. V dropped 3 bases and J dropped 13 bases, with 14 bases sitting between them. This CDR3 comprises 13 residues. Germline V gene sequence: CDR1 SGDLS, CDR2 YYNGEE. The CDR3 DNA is TGTGCCAGCAGCGGGTACAGCGGGTCGCCCCTCCACTTT. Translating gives CASSGYSGSPLHF.

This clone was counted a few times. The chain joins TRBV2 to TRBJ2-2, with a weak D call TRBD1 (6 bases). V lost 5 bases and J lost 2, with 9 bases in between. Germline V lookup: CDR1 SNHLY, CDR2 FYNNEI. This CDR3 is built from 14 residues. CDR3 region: CASSWTVNTGELFF. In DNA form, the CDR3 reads TGTGCCAGCAGTTGGACAGTTAACACCGGGGAGCTGTTTTTT.

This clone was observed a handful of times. DNA of the CDR3: TGTGCCTGGAGCCTTGACGGGACCACTGAAGCTTTCTTT. Its protein is CAWSLDGTTEAFF. The rearrangement links TRBV30 to TRBJ1-1, with D possibly TRBD1 on 5 matching bases. The V end was cut by 3 bases, the J end by 4 bases, with 12 bases between. This CDR3 spans 13 amino acids. CDR1 is GTSNPN and CDR2 is SVGIG in the germline V gene (reference sequence).

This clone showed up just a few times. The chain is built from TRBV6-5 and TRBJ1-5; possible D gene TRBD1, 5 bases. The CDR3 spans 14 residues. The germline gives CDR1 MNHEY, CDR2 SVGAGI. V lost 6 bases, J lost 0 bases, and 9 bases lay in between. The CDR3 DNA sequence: TGTGCCAGCAGACGAGGGGATAGCAATCAGCCCCAGCATTTT. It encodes CASRRGDSNQPQHF.

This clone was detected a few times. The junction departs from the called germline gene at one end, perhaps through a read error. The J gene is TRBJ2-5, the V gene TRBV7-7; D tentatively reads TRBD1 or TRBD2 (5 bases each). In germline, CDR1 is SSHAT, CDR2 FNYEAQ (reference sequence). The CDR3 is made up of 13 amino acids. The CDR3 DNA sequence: TGTGCCAGCAGCTTCCTGGTGGGGGAGATCCAGTACTTC. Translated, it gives CASSFLVGEIQYF.

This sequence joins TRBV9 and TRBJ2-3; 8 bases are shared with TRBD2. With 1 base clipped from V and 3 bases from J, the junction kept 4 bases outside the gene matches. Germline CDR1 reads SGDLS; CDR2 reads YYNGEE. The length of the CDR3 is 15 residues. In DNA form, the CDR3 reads TGTGCCAGCAGCGTATTTAGCGGGGCTACAGATACGCAGTATTTT. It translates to CASSVFSGATDTQYF. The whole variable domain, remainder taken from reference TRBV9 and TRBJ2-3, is DSGVTQTPKHLITATGQRVTLRCSPRSGDLSVYWYQQSLDQGLQFLIQYYNGEERAKGNILERFSAQQFPDLHSELNLSSLELGDSALYFCASSVFSGATDTQYFGPGTRLTVL.

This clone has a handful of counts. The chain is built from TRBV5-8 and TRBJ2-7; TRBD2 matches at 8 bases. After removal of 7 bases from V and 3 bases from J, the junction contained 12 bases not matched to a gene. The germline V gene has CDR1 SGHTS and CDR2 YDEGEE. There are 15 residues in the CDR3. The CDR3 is CASPLGSGGSYEQYF. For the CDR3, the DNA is TGTGCCAGCCCTTTAGGCAGCGGGGGCAGCTACGAGCAGTACTTC.

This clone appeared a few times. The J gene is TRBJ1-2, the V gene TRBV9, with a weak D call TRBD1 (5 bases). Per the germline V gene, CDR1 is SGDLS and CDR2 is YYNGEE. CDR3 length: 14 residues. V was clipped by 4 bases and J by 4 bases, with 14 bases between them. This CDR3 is CASSPAGTFYGYTF. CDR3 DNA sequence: TGTGCCAGCAGCCCGGCGGGGACCTTCTATGGCTACACCTTC.

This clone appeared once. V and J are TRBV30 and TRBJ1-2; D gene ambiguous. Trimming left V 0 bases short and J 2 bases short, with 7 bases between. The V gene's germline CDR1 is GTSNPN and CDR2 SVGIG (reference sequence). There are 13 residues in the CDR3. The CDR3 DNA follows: TGTGCCTGGAGTGTTGACGGGAACTATGGCTACACCTTC. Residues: CAWSVDGNYGYTF.

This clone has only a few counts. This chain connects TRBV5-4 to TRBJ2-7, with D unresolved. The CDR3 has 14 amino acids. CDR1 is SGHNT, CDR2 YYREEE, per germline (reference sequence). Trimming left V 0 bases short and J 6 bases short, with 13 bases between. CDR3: CASSLDSTVGEQYF. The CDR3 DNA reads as TGTGCCAGCAGCTTGGACTCGACCGTTGGCGAGCAGTACTTC.